This T cell receptor beta chain was recorded in a study of beta chain features in type 1 diabetes. Looking at the study overall: Healthy donors resembled patients in age, gender and cell yields. Notes on the study in general: When Type 1 diabetes patients were examined, their TCRB CDR3s proved moderately but significantly shorter in all four CD4+ subsets. Fewer insertions but more deletions were seen at VDJ junctions in type 1 diabetes patients.

Researchers reported sorting CD4+ naive, central memory, regulatory and stem cell-like memory cells via CD45RO/CCR7/CD25/CD127/CD95/CD27. Turning to this clone: Its antigen is undetermined.

Of the isolated RNA, all was reverse transcribed, and so the sequenced material was expressed TCRB transcripts. The assay was immunoSEQ multiplex PCR, and TCRdb's table has in-frame clones only and misses some. Found here are more than 100,000 clones, 25% to 35% of them singletons; the top ten hold 0.5% to 0.6%. Sequencing was done on a sample of central memory CD4+ T cells from blood. The receptor's source is a woman between 18 and 29 years old with type 1 diabetes.

CDR3 sequence: CASSPGAGNTIYF. The DNA of the CDR3 is TGTGCCAGCAGCCCAGGGGCCGGAAACACCATATATTTT. The chain uses TRBV7-6 and TRBJ1-3; possible D gene TRBD1, 6 bases. Germline assignment: CDR1 SGHVS and CDR2 FNYEAQ. V was clipped by 5 bases and J by 4 bases, with 9 bases between them. The CDR3 is made up of 13 amino acids.